The 7 T cell receptor beta chains reported below all come from one sample, sequenced in a study of blood T cell repertoires in COVID-19 (dated by TCRdb to 2020 to 2021). Receptors were amplified or captured by the immunoSEQ multiplex PCR assay. The source is immuneACCESS, and TCRdb retained only in-frame sequences with V and J called. Part of the clones is not carried over; for the studies checked, unresolved V genes explain less than half of this, and the remainder is unexplained. The sample table shows approximately 200,000 clones, and approximately 90% are seen once. The ten most abundant clones make up 2.9% of the sample. The sample taken for sequencing was peripheral blood. The receptor set was obtained from a woman in her thirties with active or convalescent COVID-19.

This clone was detected once. The chain has TRBV3-1 (or the pseudogene TRBV3-2) and TRBJ1-6; TRBD1 matches at 8 bases. CDR1 is LGHDT and CDR2 is YNNKEL in the germline V gene (reference sequence). Unmatched junction bases numbered 8, after V lost 4 bases and J lost 9 bases. This CDR3 comprises 15 residues. CDR3 protein: CASSPPDRESSPLHF. DNA for the CDR3: TGTGCCAGCAGCCCGCCGGACAGGGAGAGTTCACCCCTCCACTTT.

The chain links TRBV27 to TRBJ1-6; D gene uncertain. V was trimmed by 7 bases and J by 7 bases, leaving 8 bases between them. CDR1 and CDR2 from the germline V gene are MNHEY and SMNVEV (reference sequence). CDR3 length: 12 amino acids. The CDR3 region is CASKPQNSPLHF. The CDR3 region has the DNA TGTGCCAGCAAACCACAAAATTCACCCCTCCACTTT.

The DNA for the CDR3 is TGTGCCAGCAGCCTATCCGTTCCCCAGGCTGGGGCCAACGTCCTGACTTTC. It is translated as CASSLSVPQAGANVLTF. The genes are TRBV5-5 and TRBJ2-6, with D unresolved. This CDR3 region has 17 residues. Per the germline V gene, CDR1 is SGHKS and CDR2 is YYEKEE (reference sequence). V was cut by 4 bases and J by 2 bases, with 16 bases left in between. The full variable domain, in which reference TRBV5-5 and TRBJ2-6 provide the parts outside the CDR3, is DAGVTQSPTHLIKTRGQQVTLRCSPISGHKSVSWYQQVLGQGPQFIFQYYEKEERGRGNFPDRFSARQFPNYSSELNVNALLLGDSALYLCASSLSVPQAGANVLTFGAGSRLTVL.

In its sample, this clone was seen once. J is TRBJ1-1 and V is TRBV15; tentative D call: TRBD1 (6 bases). The ends were cut back, 6 bases at V and 3 bases at J, with 17 bases in the middle. CDR3 length equals 15 residues. Germline V CDR1 and CDR2: LNHNV, YYDKDF (reference sequence). This CDR3 reads CATRVTGRYDTEAFF. The CDR3 nucleotides are TGTGCCACCAGGGTGACAGGACGGTATGACACTGAAGCTTTCTTT.

The rearrangement joins TRBV9 to TRBJ1-3; no definite D call. V shed 4 bases and J shed 4 bases, with 15 bases lying between them. Germline values: CDR1 SGDLS, CDR2 YYNGEE. The CDR3 totals 15 residues. The CDR3 DNA sequence: TGTGCCAGCAGCTCGACCGGGAGTAGGGGAAACACCATATATTTT. Encoded protein: CASSSTGSRGNTIYF.

This chain uses TRBV18 with TRBJ2-7; no clear D gene. The CDR3 is made up of 12 amino acids. V dropped 8 bases and J dropped 0 bases, with 8 bases sitting between them. The germline V gene has CDR1 KGHSH and CDR2 LQKENI. CDR3 residues: CASTPSSYEQYF. DNA for the CDR3: TGTGCCAGCACTCCCTCCTCCTACGAGCAGTACTTC. Full variable domain (outside the CDR3, taken from reference TRBV18 and TRBJ2-7): NAGVMQNPRHLVRRRGQEARLRCSPMKGHSHVYWYRQLPEEGLKFMVYLQKENIIDESGMPKERFSAEFPKEGPSILRIQQVVRGDSAAYFCASTPSSYEQYFGPGTRLTVT.

The chain uses TRBV19 and TRBJ1-1, with TRBD1 as a possible D gene (5 bases). V lost 8 bases, J lost 1 base, and 14 bases lay in between. CDR3 size: 14 residues. Germline-derived CDR1 and CDR2 are LNHDA and SQIVND (reference sequence). The CDR3 DNA sequence: TGTGCCAGTCGGCCGGGACTCGCGAACACTGAAGCTTTCTTT. Translated: CASRPGLANTEAFF.